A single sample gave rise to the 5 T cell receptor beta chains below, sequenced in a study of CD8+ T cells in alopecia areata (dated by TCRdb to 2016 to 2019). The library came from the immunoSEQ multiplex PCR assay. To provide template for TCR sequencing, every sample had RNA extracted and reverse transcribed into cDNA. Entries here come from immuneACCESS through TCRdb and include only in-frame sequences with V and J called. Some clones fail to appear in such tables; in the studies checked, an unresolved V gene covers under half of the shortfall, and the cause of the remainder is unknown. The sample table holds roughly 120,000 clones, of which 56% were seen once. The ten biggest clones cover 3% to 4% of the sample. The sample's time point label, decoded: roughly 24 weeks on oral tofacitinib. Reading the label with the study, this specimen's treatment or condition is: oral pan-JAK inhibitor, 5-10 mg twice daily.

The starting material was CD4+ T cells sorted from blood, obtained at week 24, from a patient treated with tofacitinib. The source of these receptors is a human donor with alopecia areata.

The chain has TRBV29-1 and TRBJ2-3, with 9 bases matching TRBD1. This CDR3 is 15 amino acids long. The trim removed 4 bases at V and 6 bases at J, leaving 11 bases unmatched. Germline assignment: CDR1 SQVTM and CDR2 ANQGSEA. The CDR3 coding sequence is TGCAGCGTTGGCAGCCCACAGGGGGCGGGGGATACGCAGTATTTT. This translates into CSVGSPQGAGDTQYF.

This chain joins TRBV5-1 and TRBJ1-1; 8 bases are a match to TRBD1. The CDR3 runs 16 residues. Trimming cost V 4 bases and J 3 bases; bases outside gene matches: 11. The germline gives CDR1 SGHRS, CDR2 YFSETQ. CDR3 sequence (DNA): TGCGCCAGCAGCCTACACTACCAGGGGGCGTACACTGAAGCTTTCTTT. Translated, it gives CASSLHYQGAYTEAFF.

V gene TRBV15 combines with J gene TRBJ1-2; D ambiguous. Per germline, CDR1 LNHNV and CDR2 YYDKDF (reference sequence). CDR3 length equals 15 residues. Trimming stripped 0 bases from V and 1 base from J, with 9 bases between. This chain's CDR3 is CATSREQIFNYGYTF. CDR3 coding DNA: TGTGCCACCAGCAGAGAACAGATATTTAACTATGGCTACACCTTC.

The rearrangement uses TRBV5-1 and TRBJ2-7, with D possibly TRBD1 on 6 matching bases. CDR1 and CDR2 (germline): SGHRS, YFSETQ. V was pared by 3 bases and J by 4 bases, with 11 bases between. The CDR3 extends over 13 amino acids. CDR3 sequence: CASSSGHPYEQYF. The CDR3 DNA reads TGCGCCAGCAGCTCGGGACACCCTTACGAGCAGTACTTC.

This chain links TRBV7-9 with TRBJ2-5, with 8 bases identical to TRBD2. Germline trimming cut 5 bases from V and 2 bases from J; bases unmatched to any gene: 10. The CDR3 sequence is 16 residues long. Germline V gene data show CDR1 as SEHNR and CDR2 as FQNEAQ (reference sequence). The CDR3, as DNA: TGTGCCAGCAGCCCCCCTGGCGGGGGGATGCAAGAGACCCAGTACTTC. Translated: CASSPPGGGMQETQYF.